A selection of T cell receptor beta chains follows, all from one sample in a study of spatial heterogeneity in lung cancer. TCRdb ran MiXCR on the 5' RACE reads and lists one entry per CDR3 protein. The profile shows roughly 5,000 distinct CDR3 sequences, roughly 3.8% of them singletons. The input for sequencing was normal lung tissue next to the tumor, taken at surgery. Source of these receptors: a male donor with early-stage non-small cell lung cancer. CDR3s include the opening cysteine and the closing phenylalanine or tryptophan. Fields, in order: V gene, J gene, D gene, CDR3 length, clone size, CDR3 DNA, CDR3 protein. A D gene is named only where the DNA matches it firmly. Size is stated for part of the rows, as once, few or many counts, or as a class when the clone is expanded.

V gene: TRBV6-6; J gene: TRBJ2-3; D gene: TRBD2; CDR3 length: 16; clone size: many; CDR3 DNA: TGTGCCAGCAGTTACCACGGACTAGCTAGCACAGATACGCAGTATTTT; CDR3 protein: CASSYHGLASTDTQYF
V gene: TRBV11-2; J gene: TRBJ2-7; D gene: -; CDR3 length: 14; clone size: many; CDR3 DNA: TGTGCCAGCAGCTTTTGGACGGCAACCTACGAGCAGTACTTC; CDR3 protein: CASSFWTATYEQYF
V gene: TRBV12-3/TRBV12-4; J gene: TRBJ2-1; D gene: TRBD2; CDR3 length: 13; clone size: medium-sized; CDR3 DNA: TGTGCCAGCTCCTTTAGCGGGATCAATGAGCAGTTCTTC; CDR3 protein: CASSFSGINEQFF
V gene: TRBV30; J gene: TRBJ2-7; D gene: -; CDR3 length: 14; clone size: -; CDR3 DNA: TGTGCCTGGAGTGCACGACGGCTAAGTTACGAGCAGTACTTC; CDR3 protein: CAWSARRLSYEQYF
V gene: TRBV5-6; J gene: TRBJ2-5; D gene: -; CDR3 length: 14; clone size: -; CDR3 DNA: TGTGCCAGCAGCCCGATGAGGGCACAAGAGACCCAGTACTTC; CDR3 protein: CASSPMRAQETQYF
V gene: TRBV12-3/TRBV12-4; J gene: TRBJ2-1; D gene: -; CDR3 length: 15; clone size: medium-sized; CDR3 DNA: TGTGCCAGCAGTTTAAGAGCTGAACTCTACAATGAGCAGTTCTTC; CDR3 protein: CASSLRAELYNEQFF
V gene: TRBV29-1; J gene: TRBJ1-4; D gene: TRBD1; CDR3 length: 15; clone size: medium-sized; CDR3 DNA: TGCAGCGTTGAAGATCGTGGACAGGGTGATGAAAAACTGTTTTTT; CDR3 protein: CSVEDRGQGDEKLFF
V gene: TRBV7-8; J gene: TRBJ2-4; D gene: -; CDR3 length: 17; clone size: many; CDR3 DNA: TGTGCCAGCAGCCAGGGGGACGGGAGGGGGGGCAAAAACATTCAGTACTTC; CDR3 protein: CASSQGDGRGGKNIQYF
V gene: TRBV9; J gene: TRBJ1-1; D gene: -; CDR3 length: 15; clone size: many; CDR3 DNA: TGTGCCAGCAGCGTAGGGGAGGGGTCGGGCACTGAAGCTTTCTTT; CDR3 protein: CASSVGEGSGTEAFF
V gene: TRBV20-1; J gene: TRBJ1-5; D gene: TRBD1; CDR3 length: 15; clone size: medium-sized; CDR3 DNA: TGCAGTGCTAGGGAAAATGGACAGGGAGATCAGCCCCAGCATTTT; CDR3 protein: CSARENGQGDQPQHF
V gene: TRBV6-5; J gene: TRBJ1-1; D gene: -; CDR3 length: 13; clone size: medium-sized; CDR3 DNA: TGTGCCAGCAGTGAGAGCAGGAGGACTGAAGCTTTCTTT; CDR3 protein: CASSESRRTEAFF
V gene: TRBV20-1; J gene: TRBJ2-3; D gene: TRBD2; CDR3 length: 16; clone size: medium-sized; CDR3 DNA: TGCAGTGCAAATATTCCTAGCGGGGGAACCACAGATACGCAGTATTTT; CDR3 protein: CSANIPSGGTTDTQYF
V gene: TRBV20-1; J gene: TRBJ1-5; D gene: -; CDR3 length: 15; clone size: medium-sized; CDR3 DNA: TGCAGTGCTGCTCCCTCAGTGGGCAGCAATCAGCCCCAGCATTTT; CDR3 protein: CSAAPSVGSNQPQHF
V gene: TRBV29-1; J gene: TRBJ2-1; D gene: -; CDR3 length: 12; clone size: medium-sized; CDR3 DNA: TGCAGCGTCTGGACAGCCTACAATGAGCAGTTCTTC; CDR3 protein: CSVWTAYNEQFF
V gene: TRBV3-1; J gene: TRBJ2-7; D gene: -; CDR3 length: 15; clone size: medium-sized; CDR3 DNA: TGTGCCAGCAGCCAATTAGTTGGTCCGTCCTACGAGCAGTACTTC; CDR3 protein: CASSQLVGPSYEQYF
V gene: TRBV12-3/TRBV12-4; J gene: TRBJ2-1; D gene: TRBD2; CDR3 length: 17; clone size: many; CDR3 DNA: TGTGCCAGCAAAGGGACTAGCGGGAGAGGAGTGGGCAATGAGCAGTTCTTC; CDR3 protein: CASKGTSGRGVGNEQFF
V gene: TRBV20-1; J gene: TRBJ1-2; D gene: -; CDR3 length: 15; clone size: many; CDR3 DNA: TGCAGTGCTAGAAGAGACAGGCTGACTAACTATGGCTACACCTTC; CDR3 protein: CSARRDRLTNYGYTF
V gene: TRBV5-1; J gene: TRBJ1-6; D gene: -; CDR3 length: 16; clone size: medium-sized; CDR3 DNA: TGCGCCAGCAGCTTGGACGGAAACTCCTATAATTCACCCCTCCACTTT; CDR3 protein: CASSLDGNSYNSPLHF
V gene: TRBV6-6; J gene: TRBJ1-1; D gene: -; CDR3 length: 14; clone size: few; CDR3 DNA: TGTGCCACCGACAACGGGCAAAGGAACACTGAAGCTTTCTTT; CDR3 protein: CATDNGQRNTEAFF
V gene: TRBV15; J gene: TRBJ1-3; D gene: -; CDR3 length: 13; clone size: many; CDR3 DNA: TGTGCCACCAGCAGAGATCGCGGAAACACCATATATTTT; CDR3 protein: CATSRDRGNTIYF
V gene: TRBV3-1; J gene: TRBJ2-7; D gene: -; CDR3 length: 14; clone size: medium-sized; CDR3 DNA: TGTGCCAGCAGCCAAGAAGGCAGATCTTACGAGCAGTACTTC; CDR3 protein: CASSQEGRSYEQYF
V gene: TRBV2; J gene: TRBJ2-7; D gene: TRBD1; CDR3 length: 16; clone size: -; CDR3 DNA: TGTGCCAGCAGTTTACCCGGGACAGGGGACTCCTACGAGCAGTACTTC; CDR3 protein: CASSLPGTGDSYEQYF
V gene: TRBV25-1; J gene: TRBJ1-1; D gene: -; CDR3 length: 14; clone size: many; CDR3 DNA: TGTGCCAGCAGTGAAATTAACCCTGAGGGTGAAGCTTTCTTT; CDR3 protein: CASSEINPEGEAFF
V gene: TRBV29-1; J gene: TRBJ1-1; D gene: TRBD1; CDR3 length: 17; clone size: few; CDR3 DNA: TGCAGCGTTGAAGTGAATTGGGTGGACAGGGGTGACACTGAAGCTTTCTTT; CDR3 protein: CSVEVNWVDRGDTEAFF
V gene: TRBV5-1; J gene: TRBJ2-2; D gene: -; CDR3 length: 12; clone size: many; CDR3 DNA: TGCGCCAGCAGCTCTTTTATCGGGGAGCTGTTTTTT; CDR3 protein: CASSSFIGELFF
V gene: TRBV20-1; J gene: TRBJ2-2; D gene: -; CDR3 length: 14; clone size: medium-sized; CDR3 DNA: TGCAGTGCTACCGGGACCCCGAACACCGGGGAGCTGTTTTTT; CDR3 protein: CSATGTPNTGELFF
V gene: TRBV21-1; J gene: TRBJ1-1; D gene: -; CDR3 length: 14; clone size: many; CDR3 DNA: TGTGCCAGCAGCAAAGGGGGAGGGCTCAACGTAGCTTTCTTT; CDR3 protein: CASSKGGGLNVAFF
V gene: TRBV30; J gene: TRBJ1-1; D gene: -; CDR3 length: 14; clone size: many; CDR3 DNA: TGTGCCTGGAGTGCTCCGACAAGGGAAACTGAAGCTTTCTTT; CDR3 protein: CAWSAPTRETEAFF
V gene: TRBV29-1; J gene: TRBJ2-2; D gene: -; CDR3 length: 14; clone size: many; CDR3 DNA: TGCAGCGTTGAAAGCGGCAGGAGCACCGGGGAGCTGTTTTTT; CDR3 protein: CSVESGRSTGELFF
V gene: TRBV14; J gene: TRBJ2-5; D gene: -; CDR3 length: 14; clone size: -; CDR3 DNA: TGTGCCAGCAGCCAAGATCGGGGTGCGGCGACCCAGTACTTC; CDR3 protein: CASSQDRGAATQYF
V gene: TRBV6-5; J gene: TRBJ2-5; D gene: TRBD2; CDR3 length: 15; clone size: many; CDR3 DNA: TGTGCCAGCAGCAATAGCGGGGGGGCCGAAGAGACCCAGTACTTC; CDR3 protein: CASSNSGGAEETQYF
V gene: TRBV6-5; J gene: TRBJ2-7; D gene: -; CDR3 length: 13; clone size: -; CDR3 DNA: TGTGCCAGCGGCTCCTCGGACGGCCTCGAGCAGTACTTC; CDR3 protein: CASGSSDGLEQYF
V gene: TRBV5-6; J gene: TRBJ2-7; D gene: TRBD2; CDR3 length: 15; clone size: many; CDR3 DNA: TGTGCCAGCAGCTTACCGGTAGCGGGAGGGTACGAGCAGTACTTC; CDR3 protein: CASSLPVAGGYEQYF
V gene: TRBV6-1; J gene: TRBJ1-2; D gene: -; CDR3 length: 14; clone size: many; CDR3 DNA: TGTGCCAGCAGAGAGGGTCCCCTCAGGGGAGGCTACACCTTC; CDR3 protein: CASREGPLRGGYTF
V gene: TRBV19; J gene: TRBJ2-7; D gene: -; CDR3 length: 12; clone size: many; CDR3 DNA: TGTGCCAGTAGTATCCAGGGCGGAGAGCAGTACTTC; CDR3 protein: CASSIQGGEQYF
V gene: TRBV5-6; J gene: TRBJ1-2; D gene: -; CDR3 length: 13; clone size: medium-sized; CDR3 DNA: TGTGCCAGCAGCTTGTCAGGATTCTATGGCTACACCTTC; CDR3 protein: CASSLSGFYGYTF
V gene: TRBV7-2; J gene: TRBJ2-3; D gene: -; CDR3 length: 13; clone size: few; CDR3 DNA: TGTGCCAGCAGCTTAGGGGGCACGGATACGCAGTATTTT; CDR3 protein: CASSLGGTDTQYF
V gene: TRBV12-3/TRBV12-4; J gene: TRBJ2-3; D gene: TRBD1; CDR3 length: 15; clone size: many; CDR3 DNA: TGTGCCAGCAGTCCGGGACAGGTTATTACAGATACGCAGTATTTT; CDR3 protein: CASSPGQVITDTQYF
V gene: TRBV5-1; J gene: TRBJ2-5; D gene: TRBD2; CDR3 length: 17; clone size: medium-sized; CDR3 DNA: TGCGCCAGCAGCTTGGCCATTGGGGGGGTCAAGGATGAGACCCAGTACTTC; CDR3 protein: CASSLAIGGVKDETQYF
V gene: TRBV27; J gene: TRBJ2-1; D gene: -; CDR3 length: 11; clone size: -; CDR3 DNA: TGTGCCAGCAGATTTATGGATGAGCAGTTCTTC; CDR3 protein: CASRFMDEQFF